Listed below are T cell receptor beta chains from one sample, sequenced in a study of blood T cell repertoires in COVID-19. Sequencing used immunoSEQ multiplex PCR; TCRdb keeps in-frame clones, though not all of them. In the table there are around 260,000 clones, around 90% of which are singletons. Sequences were obtained from PBMCs or T cells enriched from blood (not recorded which). The receptors were gathered from a woman aged 30 to 39 who had recovered from COVID-19. Both conserved end residues are part of each CDR3. Fields, in order: CDR3 protein, CDR3 DNA, D gene, J gene, clone size, V gene, CDR3 length. The D gene is left open where the match is weak. Size is omitted from some rows. Given values are once, few, many or a class for expanded clones.

CDR3 protein: CATSREAGLAVYNEQFF; CDR3 DNA: TGTGCCACCAGCAGAGAGGCTGGGCTAGCGGTGTACAATGAGCAGTTCTTC; D gene: TRBD2; J gene: TRBJ2-1; clone size: .; V gene: TRBV15; CDR3 length: 17
CDR3 protein: CASSIARTTGNTIYF; CDR3 DNA: TGTGCCAGTAGTATAGCAAGGACAACTGGAAACACCATATATTTT; D gene: .; J gene: TRBJ1-3; clone size: .; V gene: TRBV19; CDR3 length: 15
CDR3 protein: CAWSSGSSYNEQFF; CDR3 DNA: TGTGCCTGGAGTAGCGGGAGCTCCTACAATGAGCAGTTCTTC; D gene: TRBD2; J gene: TRBJ2-1; clone size: few; V gene: TRBV30; CDR3 length: 14
CDR3 protein: CASSFEPGRGAFF; CDR3 DNA: TGTGCCAGCAGCTTTGAACCTGGCCGGGGAGCTTTCTTT; D gene: .; J gene: TRBJ1-1; clone size: .; V gene: TRBV12-1; CDR3 length: 13
CDR3 protein: CASSARPGQGLTGELFF; CDR3 DNA: TGTGCCAGCAGCGCGCGCCCGGGACAGGGGCTGACCGGGGAGCTGTTTTTT; D gene: TRBD1; J gene: TRBJ2-2; clone size: .; V gene: TRBV7-9; CDR3 length: 17
CDR3 protein: CASSTAAGNSYEQYF; CDR3 DNA: TGTGCCAGCAGCACGGCAGCGGGTAACTCCTACGAGCAGTACTTC; D gene: .; J gene: TRBJ2-7; clone size: .; V gene: TRBV28; CDR3 length: 15
CDR3 protein: CASSEGSEQFF; CDR3 DNA: TGTGCCAGCAGTGAGGGGAGTGAGCAGTTCTTC; D gene: .; J gene: TRBJ2-1; clone size: .; V gene: TRBV6-1; CDR3 length: 11
CDR3 protein: CASSPGLAGSSQYF; CDR3 DNA: TGTGCCAGCAGCCCCGGGCTAGCGGGATCCTCCCAGTATTTT; D gene: TRBD2; J gene: TRBJ2-3; clone size: once; V gene: TRBV7-9; CDR3 length: 14
CDR3 protein: CASSLSGQGVPYEQYF; CDR3 DNA: TGTGCCAGCAGCTTGTCGGGACAGGGAGTACCCTACGAGCAGTACTTC; D gene: TRBD1; J gene: TRBJ2-7; clone size: once; V gene: TRBV5-6; CDR3 length: 16
CDR3 protein: CASSQGSGVYEQYF; CDR3 DNA: TGTGCCAGCAGCCAAGGGTCGGGAGTATACGAGCAGTACTTC; D gene: .; J gene: TRBJ2-7; clone size: .; V gene: TRBV3-1/TRBV3-2; CDR3 length: 14
CDR3 protein: CASSQSSGTYEQYF; CDR3 DNA: TGTGCCAGCAGCCAATCTAGCGGGACCTACGAGCAGTACTTC; D gene: TRBD2; J gene: TRBJ2-7; clone size: once; V gene: TRBV3-1/TRBV3-2; CDR3 length: 14
CDR3 protein: CASSLGGSRSYNEQFF; CDR3 DNA: TGTGCCAGCAGTTTAGGGGGGTCAAGGTCCTACAATGAGCAGTTCTTC; D gene: .; J gene: TRBJ2-1; clone size: .; V gene: TRBV28; CDR3 length: 16
CDR3 protein: CASSWPPPNYGYTF; CDR3 DNA: TGTGCCAGCAGTTGGCCTCCTCCTAACTATGGCTACACCTTC; D gene: .; J gene: TRBJ1-2; clone size: .; V gene: TRBV28; CDR3 length: 14
CDR3 protein: CAISETGYEQYF; CDR3 DNA: TGTGCCATCAGTGAGACGGGTTACGAGCAGTACTTC; D gene: .; J gene: TRBJ2-7; clone size: .; V gene: TRBV10-3; CDR3 length: 12
CDR3 protein: CASSLGLTSGNTDTQYF; CDR3 DNA: TGTGCCAGCAGCTTAGGGCTGACTAGCGGGAACACAGATACGCAGTATTTT; D gene: TRBD2; J gene: TRBJ2-3; clone size: .; V gene: TRBV11-3; CDR3 length: 17
CDR3 protein: CASSIGAGGHNEQFF; CDR3 DNA: TGTGCCAGTAGTATCGGAGCGGGAGGGCATAATGAGCAGTTCTTC; D gene: TRBD2; J gene: TRBJ2-1; clone size: .; V gene: TRBV19; CDR3 length: 15
CDR3 protein: CASSLASSSYEQYF; CDR3 DNA: TGCGCCAGCAGCTTGGCCTCGAGTTCCTACGAGCAGTACTTC; D gene: .; J gene: TRBJ2-7; clone size: .; V gene: TRBV5-1; CDR3 length: 14
CDR3 protein: CASSLPSNRWSTNYEQYF; CDR3 DNA: TGTGCCAGCAGCTTACCGTCTAACAGGTGGTCCACTAACTACGAGCAGTACTTC; D gene: .; J gene: TRBJ2-7; clone size: .; V gene: TRBV11-2; CDR3 length: 18
CDR3 protein: CASSTRRGTVDTQYF; CDR3 DNA: TGTGCCAGTAGTACCCGCAGGGGAACGGTAGATACGCAGTATTTT; D gene: .; J gene: TRBJ2-3; clone size: .; V gene: TRBV19; CDR3 length: 15
CDR3 protein: CASGESGEQFF; CDR3 DNA: TGTGCCAGCGGGGAGTCGGGTGAGCAGTTCTTC; D gene: .; J gene: TRBJ2-1; clone size: .; V gene: TRBV12-3/TRBV12-4; CDR3 length: 11
CDR3 protein: CAISESAGGPGAKNIQYF; CDR3 DNA: TGTGCCATCAGTGAGTCTGCGGGAGGCCCTGGGGCCAAAAACATTCAGTACTTC; D gene: TRBD2; J gene: TRBJ2-4; clone size: .; V gene: TRBV10-3; CDR3 length: 18
CDR3 protein: CASSPSPNSNQPQHF; CDR3 DNA: TGTGCCAGCAGCCCTAGCCCCAATAGCAATCAGCCCCAGCATTTT; D gene: .; J gene: TRBJ1-5; clone size: .; V gene: TRBV9; CDR3 length: 15
CDR3 protein: CASRKGQGTYEQYF; CDR3 DNA: TGTGCCAGCAGGAAGGGACAGGGCACCTACGAGCAGTACTTC; D gene: TRBD1; J gene: TRBJ2-7; clone size: .; V gene: TRBV6-5; CDR3 length: 14
CDR3 protein: CASSSPRVSGRALWGETQYF; CDR3 DNA: TGCGCCAGCAGCTCACCAAGGGTGAGCGGGAGGGCCCTATGGGGAGAGACCCAGTACTTC; D gene: TRBD2; J gene: TRBJ2-5; clone size: .; V gene: TRBV5-1; CDR3 length: 20
CDR3 protein: CASSFGSAGVNTGELFF; CDR3 DNA: TGTGCCAGCAGCTTCGGTTCAGCGGGAGTAAACACCGGGGAGCTGTTTTTT; D gene: TRBD2; J gene: TRBJ2-2; clone size: .; V gene: TRBV7-8; CDR3 length: 17
CDR3 protein: CASSPLTGVGETQYF; CDR3 DNA: TGTGCCAGTAGTCCTCTGACAGGGGTGGGGGAGACCCAGTACTTC; D gene: TRBD1; J gene: TRBJ2-5; clone size: .; V gene: TRBV19; CDR3 length: 15
CDR3 protein: CASSSTTGTPKDNEQFF; CDR3 DNA: TGCGCCAGCAGCTCGACCACCGGGACTCCCAAGGATAATGAGCAGTTCTTC; D gene: .; J gene: TRBJ2-1; clone size: .; V gene: TRBV5-1; CDR3 length: 17
CDR3 protein: CASSQETPTSGKTDTQYF; CDR3 DNA: TGCGCCAGCAGCCAAGAGACCCCCACTAGCGGGAAAACAGATACGCAGTATTTT; D gene: TRBD2; J gene: TRBJ2-3; clone size: .; V gene: TRBV4-3; CDR3 length: 18
CDR3 protein: CASRAGQSNYGYTF; CDR3 DNA: TGCGCCAGCAGAGCAGGACAGAGTAACTATGGCTACACCTTC; D gene: .; J gene: TRBJ1-2; clone size: .; V gene: TRBV10-2; CDR3 length: 14